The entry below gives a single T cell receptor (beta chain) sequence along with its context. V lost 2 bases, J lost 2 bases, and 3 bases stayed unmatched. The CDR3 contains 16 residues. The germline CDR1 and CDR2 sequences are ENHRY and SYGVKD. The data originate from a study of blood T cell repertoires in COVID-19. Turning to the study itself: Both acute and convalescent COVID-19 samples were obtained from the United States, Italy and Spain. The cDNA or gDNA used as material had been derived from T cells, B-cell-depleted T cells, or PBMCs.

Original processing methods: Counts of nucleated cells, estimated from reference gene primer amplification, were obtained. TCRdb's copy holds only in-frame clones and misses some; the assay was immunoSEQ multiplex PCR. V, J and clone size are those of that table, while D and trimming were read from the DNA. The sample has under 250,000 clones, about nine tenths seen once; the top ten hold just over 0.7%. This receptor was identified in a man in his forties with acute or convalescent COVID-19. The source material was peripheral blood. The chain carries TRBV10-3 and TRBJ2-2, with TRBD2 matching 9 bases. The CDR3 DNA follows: TGTGCCATCAGTGAGGTAGCGGGGGATAACACCGGGGAGCTGTTTTTT. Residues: CAISEVAGDNTGELFF.